Listed here are 11 T cell receptor beta chains from one sample, sequenced in a study of pediatric ulcerative colitis. One to two pinch biopsies were taken from the rectum during colonoscopy. Measured with immunoSEQ multiplex PCR; TCRdb has only the in-frame clones, and not every one. The table has 15,000 to 20,000 clones, roughly 70% seen once. Sequencing input: gut tissue. The receptors shown here come from a girl aged 5-17 years with moderate ulcerative colitis.

This chain uses TRBV9 with TRBJ2-5; D not certain. Germline V gene data show CDR1 as SGDLS and CDR2 as YYNGEE. This CDR3 region has 15 residues. The V gene lost 0 bases and the J gene lost 0 bases, with 9 bases spanning the gap. The CDR3 bases are TGTGCCAGCAGCGTAGCTGGGGTAAACCAAGAGACCCAGTACTTC. This codes for CASSVAGVNQETQYF.

The sample holds one count of this clone. The chain couples TRBV5-1 to TRBJ1-1; no clear D. The V gene lost 5 bases and the J gene lost 7 bases, with 9 bases spanning the gap. This CDR3 is built from 11 residues. The germline V gene encodes CDR1 SGHRS and CDR2 YFSETQ. The CDR3 protein is CASSWAGEAFF. For the CDR3, the DNA is TGCGCCAGCAGTTGGGCTGGTGAAGCTTTCTTT.

This clone was seen only a few times. The chain links TRBV9 to TRBJ1-2; D unclear. V was trimmed by 5 bases and J by 2 bases, leaving 10 bases between them. From germline, CDR1 is SGDLS and CDR2 YYNGEE. The CDR3 is 13 residues long. The DNA of the CDR3 is TGTGCCAGCAGTCCAGGAGGGAACTATGGCTACACCTTC. Translated: CASSPGGNYGYTF.

The chain couples TRBV19 to TRBJ2-7; 11 positions agree with TRBD2. This CDR3 has 16 residues. The germline CDR1 and CDR2 sequences are LNHDA and SQIVND (reference sequence). J lost 2 bases, V lost 2 bases, and 5 bases had no gene match. The CDR3 loop is CASSIHQTSGAYEQYF. The CDR3 DNA follows: TGTGCCAGTAGTATACATCAGACTAGCGGGGCCTACGAGCAGTACTTC. Full variable domain (missing parts from reference TRBV19 and TRBJ2-7): DGGITQSPKYLFRKEGQNVTLSCEQNLNHDAMYWYRQDPGQGLRLIYYSQIVNDFQKGDIAEGYSVSREKKESFPLTVTSAQKNPTAFYLCASSIHQTSGAYEQYFGPGTRLTVT.

The CDR3 spells CASRRGENTGELFF. In DNA form, the CDR3 reads TGTGCCAGCAGGAGGGGGGAAAACACCGGGGAGCTGTTTTTT. V is TRBV7-3 and J is TRBJ2-2; either TRBD1 or TRBD2 may fit D (6 bases each). CDR1 SGHTA and CDR2 FQGTGA come from the germline V gene. This CDR3 region has 14 residues. Trimming left V 6 bases short and J 2 bases short, with 10 bases between.

The rearrangement joins TRBV9 to TRBJ2-7; D possibly corresponds to TRBD2 (6 bases). V was shortened by 4 bases and J by 3 bases, with 17 bases between the two germline ends. Germline V gene data show CDR1 as SGDLS and CDR2 as YYNGEE. There are 15 residues in the CDR3. CDR3 coding DNA: TGTGCCAGCAGCCCTCAGCGGGCGCCGCTCTACGAGCAGTACTTC. This gives the protein CASSPQRAPLYEQYF.

V gene TRBV9 combines with J gene TRBJ1-1; possibly TRBD1 for D (5 bases). Germline CDR1 reads SGDLS; CDR2 reads YYNGEE. The CDR3 covers 13 residues. V lost 1 base, J lost 8 bases, and 12 bases lay in between. CDR3 nucleotides: TGTGCCAGCAGCGTAAACCCGGGGGAAGAAGCTTTCTTT. This sequence encodes CASSVNPGEEAFF.

This clone came up a few times. The chain has TRBV6-5 and TRBJ2-7, with 9 bases lining up with TRBD1. CDR1 is MNHEY, CDR2 SVGAGI, per germline. The CDR3 covers 15 residues. V lost 6 bases and J lost 6; bases outside the gene matches: 12. The CDR3 DNA sequence: TGTGCCAGCAGACGAATAGACAGGGGGTTTAGCGAGCAGTACTTC. This encodes CASRRIDRGFSEQYF.

This chain uses TRBV7-9 with TRBJ2-7; no definite D call. CDR3 length equals 14 residues. V lost 4 bases and J lost 2, with 12 bases in between. The germline V gene encodes CDR1 SEHNR and CDR2 FQNEAQ (reference sequence). CDR3 coding DNA: TGTGCCAGCAGCTCTACATCGGCCACCTACGAGCAGTACTTC. Protein product: CASSSTSATYEQYF.

This chain connects TRBV7-8 to TRBJ1-2; D gene unclear. V was pared by 5 bases and J by 8 bases, with 9 bases between. This CDR3 has 11 amino acids. The germline gives CDR1 SGHVS, CDR2 FQNEAQ. CDR3: CASSLIGGYTF. The CDR3 nucleotides read TGTGCCAGCAGCCTGATAGGGGGCTACACCTTC.

The chain links TRBV11-1 to TRBJ2-1, with unresolved D. CDR3 size: 14 residues. Germline V lookup: CDR1 SGHAT, CDR2 FQDESV (reference sequence). Deletions cut 1 base from V and 3 bases from J, with 7 bases between. Here the CDR3 DNA reads TGTGCCAGCAGCTTAGGCTCGCGCTACAATGAGCAGTTCTTC. This sequence encodes CASSLGSRYNEQFF. The complete variable domain, with remaining parts taken from reference TRBV11-1 and TRBJ2-1, reads EAEVAQSPRYKITEKSQAVAFWCDPISGHATLYWYRQILGQGPELLVQFQDESVVDDSQLPKDRFSAERLKGVDSTLKIQPAELGDSAMYLCASSLGSRYNEQFFGPGTRLTVL.